This T cell receptor beta chain was captured in a study of tumor-infiltrating lymphocytes in primary liver carcinoma. Production of TCR beta cDNA used about 500 ng total RNA together with a constant-region primer. Libraries covering TCR beta were generated through three nested multiplex PCR rounds (using a slightly modified ARM-PCR). PCR rounds one and two used TRBV1-TRBV30 forward primers with a C-beta reverse primer for roughly 10 cycles each. TCRdb reprocessed the multiplex PCR reads via MiXCR and lists one record per CDR3 protein. Here the sample spans fewer than 250,000 distinct CDR3 sequences, roughly two thirds being singletons. On this clonotype itself: This may come from a read error, since a much larger clone is one base off.

Germline CDR1 is SGHDN and CDR2 is FVKESK. The CDR3 is 12 amino acids. V dropped 2 bases and J dropped 2 bases, with 4 bases sitting between them. Both blood RNA, taken from unsorted whole blood, and germline DNA were extracted. This chain joins TRBV14 and TRBJ2-7; D not certain. The TCR was taken from a woman in her sixties or seventies with primary liver carcinoma and hepatitis B virus infection. Sequencing used peripheral blood. This chain's CDR3 is CASSQRPYEQYF. The CDR3 DNA reads TGTGCCAGCAGCCAAAGGCCCTACGAGCAGTACTTC.